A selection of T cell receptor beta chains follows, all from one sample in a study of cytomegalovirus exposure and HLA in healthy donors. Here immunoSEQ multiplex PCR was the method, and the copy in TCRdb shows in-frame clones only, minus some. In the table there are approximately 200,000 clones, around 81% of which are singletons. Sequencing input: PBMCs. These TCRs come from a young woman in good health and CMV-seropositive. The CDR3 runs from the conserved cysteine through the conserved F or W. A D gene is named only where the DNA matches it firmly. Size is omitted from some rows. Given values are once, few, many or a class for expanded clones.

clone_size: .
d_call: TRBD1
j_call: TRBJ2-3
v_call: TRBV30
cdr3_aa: CAWSARGPDTQYF
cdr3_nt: TGTGCCTGGAGTGCTAGGGGGCCCGATACGCAGTATTTT

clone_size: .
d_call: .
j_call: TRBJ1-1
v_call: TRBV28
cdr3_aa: CASRVWRNRVTEAFF
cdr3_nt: TGTGCCAGCAGAGTCTGGAGGAATCGGGTCACTGAAGCTTTCTTT

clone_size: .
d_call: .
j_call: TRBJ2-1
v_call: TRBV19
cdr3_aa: CASNQQGIDNEQFF
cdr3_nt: TGTGCCAGTAACCAACAGGGAATTGACAATGAGCAGTTCTTC

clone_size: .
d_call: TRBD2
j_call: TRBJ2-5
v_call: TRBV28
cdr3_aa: CASSTLTSGGRETQYF
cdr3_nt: TGTGCCAGCAGTACCTTGACTAGCGGGGGGCGAGAGACCCAGTACTTC

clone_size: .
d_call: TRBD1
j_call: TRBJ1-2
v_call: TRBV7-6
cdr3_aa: CASSATGADGYTF
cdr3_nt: TGTGCCAGCAGCGCGACAGGGGCCGATGGCTACACCTTC

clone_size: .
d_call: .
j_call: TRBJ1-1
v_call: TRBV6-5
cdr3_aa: CASSYYSNTEAFF
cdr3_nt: TGTGCCAGCAGTTATTATTCGAACACTGAAGCTTTCTTT

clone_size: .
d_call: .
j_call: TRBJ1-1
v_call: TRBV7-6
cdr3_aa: CASSLGRETEAFF
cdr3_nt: TGTGCCAGCAGCTTGGGCAGGGAAACTGAAGCTTTCTTT

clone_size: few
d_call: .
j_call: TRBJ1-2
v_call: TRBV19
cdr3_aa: CASSISRANYGYTF
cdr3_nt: TGTGCCAGTAGTATAAGCCGGGCTAACTATGGCTACACCTTC

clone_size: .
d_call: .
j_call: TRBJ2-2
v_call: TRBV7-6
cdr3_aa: CASSGSGTSMVKNTGELFF
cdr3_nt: TGTGCCAGCAGCGGATCCGGGACTTCTATGGTTAAGAACACCGGGGAGCTGTTTTTT

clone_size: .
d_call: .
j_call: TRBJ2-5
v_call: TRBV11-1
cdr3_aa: CASSLSGLGGETQYF
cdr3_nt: TGTGCCAGCAGCTTATCTGGACTAGGGGGAGAGACCCAGTACTTC

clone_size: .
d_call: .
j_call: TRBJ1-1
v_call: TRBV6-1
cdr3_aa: CASSSVGGGTEAFF
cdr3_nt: TGTGCCAGCTCATCGGTGGGGGGGGGCACTGAAGCTTTCTTT

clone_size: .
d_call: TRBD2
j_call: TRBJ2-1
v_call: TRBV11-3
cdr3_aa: CASSLVAGGRNEQFF
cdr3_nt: TGTGCCAGCAGCTTAGTAGCGGGGGGCCGCAATGAGCAGTTCTTC

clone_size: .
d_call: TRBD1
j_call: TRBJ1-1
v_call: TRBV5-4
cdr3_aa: CASSFGQAGAFF
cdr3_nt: TGTGCCAGCAGCTTCGGACAGGCGGGAGCTTTCTTT

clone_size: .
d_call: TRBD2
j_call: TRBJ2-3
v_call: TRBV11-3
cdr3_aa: CASSLSGSPTDTQYF
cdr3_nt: TGTGCCAGCAGCCTTAGCGGGTCTCCCACAGATACGCAGTATTTT